The 16 T cell receptor beta chains below come from one sample, sequenced in a study of cytomegalovirus exposure and HLA in healthy donors. Assay used: immunoSEQ multiplex PCR; TCRdb lists only in-frame clones, some missing. The table shows 250,000 to 300,000 clones, with almost 90% occurring only once. Sequencing was done on a sample of PBMCs. Every receptor here comes from a woman between 18 and 29 years old in good health and CMV-seronegative.

The chain carries TRBV5-1 and TRBJ2-3, with a tentative D call TRBD2 (7 bases). Trimming removed 5 bases at V and 1 base at J, with 14 bases between. CDR1 SGHRS and CDR2 YFSETQ come from the germline V gene. The CDR3 sequence is 15 residues long. CDR3 in amino acids: CASRYGGAGTDTQYF. The DNA for the CDR3 is TGCGCCAGCAGATATGGGGGGGCAGGCACAGATACGCAGTATTTT.

The chain uses TRBV27 and TRBJ2-1; 13 nucleotides line up with TRBD2. This CDR3 spans 16 amino acids. V dropped 4 bases and J dropped 7; count of bases not matched to a gene: 7. Germline-derived CDR1 and CDR2 are MNHEY and SMNVEV (reference sequence). Written as DNA, the CDR3 is TGTGCCAGCAGTTCCGGGACTAGCGGGGTGACGAATGAGCAGTTCTTC. It specifies CASSSGTSGVTNEQFF.

This clone was counted only a few times. DNA of the CDR3: TGTGCCAGCAGCCTCCTCGCGGTGGGGGGTTCACCCCTCCACTTT. Protein sequence: CASSLLAVGGSPLHF. The chain has TRBV7-3 and TRBJ1-6; perhaps TRBD1 as D (5 bases). The CDR3 extends over 15 amino acids. Trimming removed 5 bases from V and 9 bases from J, with 17 bases in between. Germline loops: CDR1 SGHTA, CDR2 FQGTGA.

In this sample, this clone turned up once. The chain links TRBV7-9 to TRBJ2-7; 8 nucleotides line up with TRBD1. The CDR3 has 15 amino acids. With V trimmed by 3 bases and J by 5 bases, 9 bases remained unmatched. Per germline, CDR1 SEHNR and CDR2 FQNEAQ (reference sequence). The CDR3 DNA reads TGTGCCAGCAGCTTGGGGTTACAGGGGGTACACGAGCAGTACTTC. This gives the protein CASSLGLQGVHEQYF.

V usage is TRBV23-1 and J usage is TRBJ2-1; 12 bases align to TRBD2. TRBV23-1 is an ORF, and what it does is uncertain. The CDR3 has 16 amino acids. Trimming at V came to 7 bases and at J to 2 bases, leaving 6 bases not matched to a gene. The CDR3 bases are TGCGCCAGCACCCTAGCGGGGGGGCCTACCTACAATGAGCAGTTCTTC. Protein sequence: CASTLAGGPTYNEQFF.

The J gene is TRBJ1-1, the V gene TRBV19; the D gene is possibly TRBD1 (6 bases). V lost 6 bases and J 1 base, leaving 9 bases between the germline ends. The CDR3 runs to 13 residues. The germline CDR1 and CDR2 sequences are LNHDA and SQIVND (reference sequence). CDR3 bases: TGTGCCAGTAGGCAGGACAGGAACACTGAAGCTTTCTTT. Its protein product is CASRQDRNTEAFF.

This chain connects TRBV6-1 to TRBJ2-7, with 7 bases lining up with TRBD1. Unmatched junction bases numbered 10, after V lost 5 bases and J lost 9 bases. The germline gives CDR1 MNHNS, CDR2 SASEGT. The CDR3 has 13 amino acids. CDR3 protein: CASSYGQAWGQYV. DNA of the CDR3: TGTGCCAGCAGTTATGGACAGGCCTGGGGGCAGTACGTC.

This clone was recorded only once. The same CDR3 can be traced to other DNA sequences in this sample. This chain connects TRBV7-3 to TRBJ2-1, with 7 bases that match TRBD1. CDR3 length: 12 amino acids. V lost 5 bases and J lost 6; bases outside the gene matches: 1. Germline-derived CDR1 and CDR2 are SGHTA and FQGTGA. CDR3 loop: CASSPGGNEQFF. CDR3 nucleotides: TGTGCCAGCAGCCCAGGGGGCAATGAGCAGTTCTTC.

CDR3 sequence reads: CASSLEQSSTEAFF. In nucleotides, the CDR3 is TGTGCCAGCAGCTTAGAACAGAGTTCCACTGAAGCTTTCTTT. The J gene is TRBJ1-1, the V gene TRBV7-8; no definite D call. V lost 1 base and J 4 bases, leaving 10 bases between the germline ends. The CDR3 is 14 residues long. Germline V CDR1 and CDR2: SGHVS, FQNEAQ. The whole variable domain, remainder taken from reference TRBV7-8 and TRBJ1-1, is GAGVSQSPRYKVAKRGQDVALRCDPISGHVSLFWYQQALGQGPEFLTYFQNEAQLDKSGLPSDRFFAERPEGSVSTLKIQRTQQEDSAVYLCASSLEQSSTEAFFGQGTRLTVV.

Only a few counts were recorded for this clone. The chain couples TRBV7-3 to TRBJ2-1; 10 nucleotides line up with TRBD2. Trimming at V came to 5 bases and at J to 3 bases, leaving 7 bases not matched to a gene. The CDR3 totals 16 residues. CDR1 is SGHTA and CDR2 is FQGTGA in the germline V gene. Here the CDR3 DNA reads TGTGCCAGCAGCCCCGGTGGGACTAGCGTCTACAATGAGCAGTTCTTC. The encoded protein is CASSPGGTSVYNEQFF.

The count of this clone is one. The gene calls are TRBV29-1 and TRBJ2-2, with a possible D match to TRBD1 (6 bases). The CDR3 covers 18 residues. Germline CDR1 reads SQVTM; CDR2 reads ANQGSEA. Trimming left V 3 bases short and J 2 bases short, with 22 bases between. CDR3 region: CSVETGLNTFHNTGELFF. DNA for the CDR3: TGCAGCGTTGAGACAGGCCTGAACACCTTCCATAACACCGGGGAGCTGTTTTTT.

The V gene is TRBV19, the J gene TRBJ2-3; TRBD1 matches at 8 bases. CDR3 length equals 13 residues. Looked up from germline, CDR1 is LNHDA and CDR2 is SQIVND (reference sequence). The trim removed 5 bases at V and 4 bases at J, leaving 2 bases unmatched. The CDR3 bases are TGTGCCAGTAGTTCACAGGGGGCAGATACGCAGTATTTT. Protein: CASSSQGADTQYF.

V and J are TRBV5-1 and TRBJ1-3; 10 bases align to TRBD1. The CDR3 totals 15 residues. Germline-derived CDR1 and CDR2 are SGHRS and YFSETQ. The V segment lost 0 bases and the J segment 8 bases; nucleotides outside the gene matches: 5. Written as DNA, the CDR3 is TGCGCCAGCAGCTTGGGAGACAGGGGGCTAGACACCATATATTTT. Translated, it gives CASSLGDRGLDTIYF.

The chain is built from TRBV29-1 and TRBJ2-1, with a tentative D call TRBD2 (5 bases). V lost 6 bases to trimming and J lost 0 bases, with 9 bases between them. CDR1 SQVTM and CDR2 ANQGSEA come from the germline V gene. This CDR3 comprises 13 residues. This CDR3 is CSVATSSYNEQFF. As DNA, the CDR3 is TGCAGCGTGGCCACTAGCTCCTACAATGAGCAGTTCTTC.

The V call is TRBV10-3, the J call TRBJ1-2; a possible D gene is TRBD1 (6 bases). V lost 2 bases, J lost 2 bases, and 12 bases lay in between. Germline V gene data show CDR1 as ENHRY and CDR2 as SYGVKD. The CDR3 extends over 15 amino acids. The DNA for the CDR3 is TGTGCCATCAGTGAGGGGGCAGGGGTGAACTATGGCTACACCTTC. Amino acid sequence: CAISEGAGVNYGYTF.

The chain couples TRBV6-6 to TRBJ1-5, with 9 bases that match TRBD1. With 5 bases clipped from V and 6 bases from J, the junction kept 5 bases outside the gene matches. The V gene's germline CDR1 is MNHNY and CDR2 SVGAGI (reference sequence). The CDR3 loop spans 14 amino acids. CDR3 amino acids: CASSTDRGIQPQHF. The CDR3, as DNA: TGTGCCAGCAGTACGGACAGGGGAATTCAGCCCCAGCATTTT.